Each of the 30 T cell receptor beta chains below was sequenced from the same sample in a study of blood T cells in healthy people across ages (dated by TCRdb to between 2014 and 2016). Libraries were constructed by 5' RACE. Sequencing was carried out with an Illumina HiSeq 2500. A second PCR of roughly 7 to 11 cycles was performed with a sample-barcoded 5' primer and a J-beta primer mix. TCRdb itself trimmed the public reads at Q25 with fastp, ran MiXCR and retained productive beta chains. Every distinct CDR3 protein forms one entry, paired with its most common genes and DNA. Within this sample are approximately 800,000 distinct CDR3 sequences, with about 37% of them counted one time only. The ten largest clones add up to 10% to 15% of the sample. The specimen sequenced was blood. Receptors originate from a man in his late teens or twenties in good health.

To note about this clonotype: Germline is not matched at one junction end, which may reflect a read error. CDR3 nucleotide sequence: TGCAGCGTTGCGTCAGGGGGGAATCAGCTCCAGCATTTT. As protein: CSVASGGNQLQHF. The rearrangement uses TRBV29-1 and TRBJ1-5, with 7 bases identical to TRBD1. This CDR3 region has 13 residues. Looked up from germline, CDR1 is SQVTM and CDR2 is ANQGSEA.

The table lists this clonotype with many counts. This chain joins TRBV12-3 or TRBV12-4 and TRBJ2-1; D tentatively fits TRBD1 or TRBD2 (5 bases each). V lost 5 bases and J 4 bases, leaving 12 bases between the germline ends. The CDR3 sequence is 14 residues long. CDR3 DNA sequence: TGTGCCAGCAGTCCATCGGGGCCTTACAATGAGCAGTTCTTC. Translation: CASSPSGPYNEQFF.

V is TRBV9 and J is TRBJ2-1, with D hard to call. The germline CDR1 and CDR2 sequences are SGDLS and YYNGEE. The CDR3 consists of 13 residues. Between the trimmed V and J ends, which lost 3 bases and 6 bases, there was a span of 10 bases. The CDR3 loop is CASSARTGNEQFF. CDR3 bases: TGTGCCAGCAGCGCTCGAACTGGCAATGAGCAGTTCTTC.

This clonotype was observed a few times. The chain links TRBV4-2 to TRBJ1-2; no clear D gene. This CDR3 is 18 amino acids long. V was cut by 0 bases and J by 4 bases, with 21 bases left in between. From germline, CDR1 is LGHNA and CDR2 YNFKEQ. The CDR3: CASSQESPRATAFYGYTF. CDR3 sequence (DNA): TGTGCCAGCAGCCAAGAATCCCCCAGAGCGACCGCATTCTATGGCTACACCTTC.

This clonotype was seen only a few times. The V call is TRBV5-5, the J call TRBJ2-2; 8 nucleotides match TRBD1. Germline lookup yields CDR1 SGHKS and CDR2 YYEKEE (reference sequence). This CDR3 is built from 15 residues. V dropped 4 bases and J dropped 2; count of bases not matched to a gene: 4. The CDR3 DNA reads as TGTGCCAGCAGCACAGACAGGGGCAACACCGGGGAGCTGTTTTTT. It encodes CASSTDRGNTGELFF. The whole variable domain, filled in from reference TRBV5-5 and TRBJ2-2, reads DAGVTQSPTHLIKTRGQQVTLRCSPISGHKSVSWYQQVLGQGPQFIFQYYEKEERGRGNFPDRFSARQFPNYSSELNVNALLLGDSALYLCASSTDRGNTGELFFGEGSRLTVL.

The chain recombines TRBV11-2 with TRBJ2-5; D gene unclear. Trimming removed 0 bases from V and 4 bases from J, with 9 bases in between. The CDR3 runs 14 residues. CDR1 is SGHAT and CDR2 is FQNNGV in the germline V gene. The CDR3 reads CASSLDPGVETQYF. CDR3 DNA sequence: TGTGCCAGCAGCTTAGACCCGGGTGTAGAGACCCAGTACTTC.

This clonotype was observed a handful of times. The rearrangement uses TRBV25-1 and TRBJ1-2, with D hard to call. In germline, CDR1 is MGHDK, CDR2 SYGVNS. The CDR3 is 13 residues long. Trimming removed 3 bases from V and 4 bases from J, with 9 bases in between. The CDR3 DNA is TGTGCCAGCAGTGACGGAGCAGTCTATGGCTACACCTTC. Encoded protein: CASSDGAVYGYTF.

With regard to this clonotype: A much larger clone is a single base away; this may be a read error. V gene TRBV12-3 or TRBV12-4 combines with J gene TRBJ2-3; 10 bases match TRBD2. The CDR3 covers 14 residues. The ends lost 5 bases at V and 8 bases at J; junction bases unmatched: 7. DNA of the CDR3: TGTGCCAGCAGTCTCGTGACTAGCGGGCGTACGCAGTATTTT. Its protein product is CASSLVTSGRTQYF.

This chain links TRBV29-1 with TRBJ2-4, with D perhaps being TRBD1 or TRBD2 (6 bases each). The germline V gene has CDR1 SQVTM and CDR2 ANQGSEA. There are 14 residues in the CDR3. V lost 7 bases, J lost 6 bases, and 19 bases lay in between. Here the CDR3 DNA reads TGCAGCGCCCGCTCAGGGGCCGGGGGAAACATTCAGTACTTC. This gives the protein CSARSGAGGNIQYF.

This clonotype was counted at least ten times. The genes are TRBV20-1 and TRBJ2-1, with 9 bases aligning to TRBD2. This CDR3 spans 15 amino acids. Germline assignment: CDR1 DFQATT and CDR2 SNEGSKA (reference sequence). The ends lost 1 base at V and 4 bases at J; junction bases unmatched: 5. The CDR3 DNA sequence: TGCAGTGCTAGAGGAGCTAGCGGGGAGTACAATGAGCAGTTCTTC. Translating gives CSARGASGEYNEQFF.

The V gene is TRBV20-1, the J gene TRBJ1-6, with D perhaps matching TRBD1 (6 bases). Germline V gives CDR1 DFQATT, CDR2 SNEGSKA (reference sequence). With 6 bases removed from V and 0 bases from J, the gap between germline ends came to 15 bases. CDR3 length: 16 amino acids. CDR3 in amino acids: CSASSGASSYNSPLHF. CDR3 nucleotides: TGCAGTGCATCATCAGGGGCGAGCTCCTATAATTCACCCCTCCACTTT.

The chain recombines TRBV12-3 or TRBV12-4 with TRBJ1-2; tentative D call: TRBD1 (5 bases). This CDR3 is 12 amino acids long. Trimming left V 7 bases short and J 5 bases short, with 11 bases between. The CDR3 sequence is CASNQGPYGYTF. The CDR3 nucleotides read TGTGCCAGCAATCAGGGACCATATGGCTACACCTTC.

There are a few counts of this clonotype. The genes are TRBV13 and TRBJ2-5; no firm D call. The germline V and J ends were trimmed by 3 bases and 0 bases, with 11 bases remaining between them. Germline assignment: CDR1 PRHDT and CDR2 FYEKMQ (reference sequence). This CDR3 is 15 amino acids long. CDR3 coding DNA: TGTGCCAGCAGCTTTCGTGGAGACTACCAAGAGACCCAGTACTTC. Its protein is CASSFRGDYQETQYF. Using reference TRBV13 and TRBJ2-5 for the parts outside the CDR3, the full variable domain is AAGVIQSPRHLIKEKRETATLKCYPIPRHDTVYWYQQGPGQDPQFLISFYEKMQSDKGSIPDRFSAQQFSDYHSELNMSSLELGDSALYFCASSFRGDYQETQYFGPGTRLLVL.

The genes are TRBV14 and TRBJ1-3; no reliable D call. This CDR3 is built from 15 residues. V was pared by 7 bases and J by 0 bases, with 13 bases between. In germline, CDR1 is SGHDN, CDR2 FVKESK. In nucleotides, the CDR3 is TGTGCCAGCAACCGCGGACTCCGCTCTGGAAACACCATATATTTT. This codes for CASNRGLRSGNTIYF.

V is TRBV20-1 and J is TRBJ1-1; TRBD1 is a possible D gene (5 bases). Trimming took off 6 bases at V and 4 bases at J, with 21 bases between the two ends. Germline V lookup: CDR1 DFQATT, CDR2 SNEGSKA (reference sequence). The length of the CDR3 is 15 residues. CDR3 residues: CSARRGERSRTEAFF. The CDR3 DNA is TGCAGTGCCAGGAGGGGAGAGCGGTCACGCACTGAAGCTTTCTTT.

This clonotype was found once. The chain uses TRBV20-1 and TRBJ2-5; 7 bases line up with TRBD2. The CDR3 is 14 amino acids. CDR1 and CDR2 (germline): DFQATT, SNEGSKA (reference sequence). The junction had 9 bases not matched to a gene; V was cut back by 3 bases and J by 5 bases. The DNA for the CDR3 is TGCAGTGCTAGCTCCCGGGGGGACGTTGAGACCCAGTACTTC. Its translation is CSASSRGDVETQYF.

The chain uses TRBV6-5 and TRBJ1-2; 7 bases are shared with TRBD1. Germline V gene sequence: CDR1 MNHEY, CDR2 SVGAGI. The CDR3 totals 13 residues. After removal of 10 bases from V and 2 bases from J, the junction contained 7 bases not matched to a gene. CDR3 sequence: CAIMDRYNYGYTF. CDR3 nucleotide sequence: TGTGCCATCATGGACAGGTACAACTATGGCTACACCTTC.

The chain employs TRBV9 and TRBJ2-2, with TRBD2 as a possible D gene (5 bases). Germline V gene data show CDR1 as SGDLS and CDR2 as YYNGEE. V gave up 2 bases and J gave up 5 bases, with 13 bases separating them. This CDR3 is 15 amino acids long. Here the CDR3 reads CASSVGEGWTGELFF. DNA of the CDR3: TGTGCCAGCAGCGTCGGAGAGGGATGGACCGGGGAGCTGTTTTTT.

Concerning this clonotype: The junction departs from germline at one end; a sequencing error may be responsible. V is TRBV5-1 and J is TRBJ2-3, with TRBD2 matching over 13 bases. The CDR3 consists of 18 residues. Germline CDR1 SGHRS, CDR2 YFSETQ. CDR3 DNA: TGCGCCAGCAGCGGGACTAGCGGGGACCCCGCTAGCACAGGTACGCAGTATTTT. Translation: CASSGTSGDPASTGTQYF.

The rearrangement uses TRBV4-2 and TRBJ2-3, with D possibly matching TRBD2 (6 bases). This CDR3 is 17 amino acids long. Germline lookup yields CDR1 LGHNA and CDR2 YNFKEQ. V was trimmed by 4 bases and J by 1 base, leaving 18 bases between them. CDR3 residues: CASSPSSRLVGTDTQYF. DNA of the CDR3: TGTGCCAGCAGCCCCTCGTCCCGACTAGTCGGCACAGATACGCAGTATTTT.

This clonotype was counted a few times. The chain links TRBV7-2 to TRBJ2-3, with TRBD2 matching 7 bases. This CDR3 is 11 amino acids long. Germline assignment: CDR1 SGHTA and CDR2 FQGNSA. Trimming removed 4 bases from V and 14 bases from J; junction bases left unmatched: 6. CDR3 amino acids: CASSSRDYPYF. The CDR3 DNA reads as TGTGCCAGCAGCTCACGGGACTACCCGTATTTT.

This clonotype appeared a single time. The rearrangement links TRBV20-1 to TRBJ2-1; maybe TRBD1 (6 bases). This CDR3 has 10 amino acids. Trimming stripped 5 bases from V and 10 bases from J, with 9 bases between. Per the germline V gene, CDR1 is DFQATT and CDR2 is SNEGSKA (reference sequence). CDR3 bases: TGCAGTGCTGGAAGGGGGGAGCAGTTCTTC. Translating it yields CSAGRGEQFF.

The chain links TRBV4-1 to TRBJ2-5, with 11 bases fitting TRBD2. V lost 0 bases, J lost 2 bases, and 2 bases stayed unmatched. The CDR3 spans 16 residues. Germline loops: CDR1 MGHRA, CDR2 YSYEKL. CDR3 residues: CASSQEIAGGQETQYF. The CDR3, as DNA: TGCGCCAGCAGCCAAGAGATAGCGGGGGGGCAAGAGACCCAGTACTTC.

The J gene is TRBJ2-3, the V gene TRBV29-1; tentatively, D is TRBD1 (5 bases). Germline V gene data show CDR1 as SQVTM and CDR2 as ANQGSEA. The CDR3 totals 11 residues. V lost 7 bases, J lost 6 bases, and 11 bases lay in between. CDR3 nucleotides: TGCAGCGCTGGACACGTGGATACGCAGTATTTT. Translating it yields CSAGHVDTQYF.

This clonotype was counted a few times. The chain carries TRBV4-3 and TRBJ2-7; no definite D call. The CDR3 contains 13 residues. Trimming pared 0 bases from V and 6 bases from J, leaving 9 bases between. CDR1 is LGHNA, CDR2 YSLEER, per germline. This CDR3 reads CASSQDSAAEQYF. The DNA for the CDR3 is TGCGCCAGCAGCCAAGACTCGGCAGCCGAGCAGTACTTC.

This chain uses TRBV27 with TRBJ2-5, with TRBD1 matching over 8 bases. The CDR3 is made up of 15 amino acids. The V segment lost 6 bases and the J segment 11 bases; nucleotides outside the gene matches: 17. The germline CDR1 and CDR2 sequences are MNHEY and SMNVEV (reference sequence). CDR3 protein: CASSPRTGPLYKQYF. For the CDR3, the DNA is TGTGCCAGCAGCCCTAGGACAGGGCCCCTCTACAAGCAGTACTTC.

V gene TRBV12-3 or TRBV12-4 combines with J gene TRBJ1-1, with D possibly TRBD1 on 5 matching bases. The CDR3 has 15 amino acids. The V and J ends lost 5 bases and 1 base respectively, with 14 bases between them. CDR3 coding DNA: TGTGCCAGCAGTCCCAGGCGTCAGGGGAACACTGAAGCTTTCTTT. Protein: CASSPRRQGNTEAFF.

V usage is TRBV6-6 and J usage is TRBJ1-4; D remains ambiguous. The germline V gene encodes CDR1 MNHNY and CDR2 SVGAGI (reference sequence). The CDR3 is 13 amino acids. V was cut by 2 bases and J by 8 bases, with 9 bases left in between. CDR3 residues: CASSYVGNEKLFF. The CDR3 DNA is TGTGCCAGCAGTTACGTTGGAAACGAAAAACTGTTTTTT.

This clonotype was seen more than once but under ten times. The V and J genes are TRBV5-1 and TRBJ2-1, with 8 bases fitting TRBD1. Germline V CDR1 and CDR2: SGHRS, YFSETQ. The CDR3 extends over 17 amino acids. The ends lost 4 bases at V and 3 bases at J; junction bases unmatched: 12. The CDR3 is CASSPRPGGSLYNEQFF. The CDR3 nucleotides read TGCGCCAGCAGCCCACGCCCAGGGGGCAGCCTCTACAATGAGCAGTTCTTC.

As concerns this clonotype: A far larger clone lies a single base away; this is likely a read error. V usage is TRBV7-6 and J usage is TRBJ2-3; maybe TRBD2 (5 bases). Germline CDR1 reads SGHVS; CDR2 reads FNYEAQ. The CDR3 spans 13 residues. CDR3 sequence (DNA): TGTGCCAGCAGCTTTGCGGGCACAGATACGCTGTATTTT. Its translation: CASSFAGTDTLYF.